The present entry profiles one TCR beta chain with its context. CDR3 size: 16 residues. Trimming removed 0 bases from V and 9 bases from J, with 18 bases in between. Germline V gene lookup returns CDR1 LGHDT and CDR2 YNNKEL (reference sequence). This record comes from a study of blood T cell repertoires in COVID-19. For the study at large: Spain, Italy and the United States supplied samples that represented acute and convalescent COVID-19. PBMCs, B-cell-depleted T cells, or T cells provided the cDNA or gDNA that made up the material.

This study enrolled people aged about 18 to 100 from about two dozen US geographic areas. Generated by immunoSEQ multiplex PCR, the TCRdb table keeps only in-frame clones and is missing some. Here the sample spans some 230,000 clones, around 89% being singletons. Sequences were obtained from PBMCs or T cells enriched from blood (not recorded which). This receptor was identified in a woman younger than 30 in a cohort exposed to, infected with or recovered from COVID-19 (not recorded which). V is TRBV3-1 (or the pseudogene TRBV3-2) and J is TRBJ2-4; D may be TRBD1 (5 bases). CDR3 coding DNA: TGTGCCAGCAGCCAAGATTTGGTAGTAGGGGATAGCATTCAGTACTTC. This translates into CASSQDLVVGDSIQYF.